This TCR beta chain came from a study of T cells in Graves' hyperthyroidism and ophthalmopathy. V lost 0 bases, J lost 2 bases, and 17 bases lay in between. CDR3 size: 17 residues. Germline CDR1 reads MNHEY; CDR2 reads SVGAGI. The investigators amplified TCR beta CDR3 regions from RNA transcripts. HTBI primers were used for first-round RT-PCR of the TCR CDR3. MiXCR, run by TCRdb on the multiplex PCR reads, gives a single entry per CDR3 protein. The sample lists about 350,000 distinct CDR3 sequences, around 18% seen once, with roughly a sixth in the top ten. Disease duration was under 3 months in the ophthalmopathy patients, who also had a Clinical Activity Score of at least 3 and a NOSPECS grade of at least 4. Every diagnosis used clinical symptoms, serum thyroxine and TRAb, thyroid ultrasound and orbital computed tomography. This sample holds PBMCs from roughly 10 ml fresh peripheral blood.

The V gene is TRBV6-5, the J gene TRBJ2-7; D possibly matches TRBD1 or TRBD2 (5 bases each). The origin of this receptor is a woman aged 40 to 49 with Graves' ophthalmopathy. The sample taken for sequencing was blood. The CDR3 DNA is TGTGCCAGCAGTTACTCTACGGGACCAGGAATTGCCTACGAGCAGTACTTC. It specifies CASSYSTGPGIAYEQYF.